These 27 T cell receptor beta chains came from one sample sequenced in a study of patients and donors after allogeneic stem cell transplantation. TCRdb reprocessed the RT-PCR reads with MiXCR, giving one entry per CDR3 protein. The data show some 960,000 distinct CDR3 sequences, with more than 15% seen just once and 5% to 7.5% held by the top ten. Sample: blood, either unsorted or a sorted T cell fraction (not recorded which). The receptors were sampled from a human donor who was either an allogeneic HSCT recipient or a stem cell or donor lymphocyte infusion donor (not recorded which). It is not recorded whose cells these are; they may come from a transplant donor.

The CDR3 bases are TGTGCCAGCAGTCGGAACCCCGGGACAGGGGCCAATGAGCAGTTCTTC. Residues: CASSRNPGTGANEQFF. The chain couples TRBV6-1 to TRBJ2-1; 10 bases are shared with TRBD1. Germline CDR1 and CDR2: MNHNS and SASEGT. The V and J ends lost 5 bases and 6 bases, in that order; junction bases with no gene match: 10. The CDR3 runs to 16 residues.

The sample holds a few counts of this clonotype. V and J are TRBV20-1 and TRBJ1-6; D is perhaps TRBD1 (6 bases). The CDR3 has 15 amino acids. V lost 5 bases to trimming and J lost 2 bases, with 13 bases between them. The V gene's germline CDR1 is DFQATT and CDR2 SNEGSKA (reference sequence). CDR3 residues: CSAAQGPTYNSPLHF. The CDR3 DNA is TGCAGTGCTGCTCAGGGGCCCACCTATAATTCACCCCTCCACTTT.

This clonotype was seen only a few times. The rearrangement joins TRBV11-2 to TRBJ2-2; D may be TRBD1 (5 bases). The CDR3 runs 17 residues. V was pared by 4 bases and J by 4 bases, with 19 bases between. The germline gives CDR1 SGHAT, CDR2 FQNNGV. The DNA of the CDR3 is TGTGCCAGCAGCTCTTCCCTCCTGCAGGGTGGCACCGGGGAGCTGTTTTTT. It is translated as CASSSSLLQGGTGELFF.

V gene TRBV10-3 combines with J gene TRBJ2-4; D possibly corresponds to TRBD1 (6 bases). V shed 6 bases and J shed 2 bases, with 17 bases lying between them. The CDR3 contains 16 residues. Germline loops: CDR1 ENHRY, CDR2 SYGVKD. Here the CDR3 DNA reads TGTGCCATCAGCGACGACAGGAAGGGCCCCAAAAACATTCAGTACTTC. As protein: CAISDDRKGPKNIQYF.

On this clonotype itself: At one end the junction does not follow the germline gene, possibly because of a read error. The rearrangement joins TRBV12-3 or TRBV12-4 to TRBJ1-5; TRBD1 might be the D (5 bases). This CDR3 contains 14 residues. This CDR3 reads CASCFGGDDQPQHF. In nucleotides, the CDR3 is TGTGCCAGCTGTTTTGGAGGGGATGATCAGCCCCAGCATTTT.

This clonotype was seen a few times. The CDR3 DNA sequence: TGCGCCAGCAGCTGGGTCCCCTTCCCTAGCTCCACCTACGAGCAGTACTTC. It is translated as CASSWVPFPSSTYEQYF. The chain has TRBV5-1 and TRBJ2-7, with D tentatively TRBD2 (5 bases). The length of the CDR3 is 17 residues. CDR1 is SGHRS, CDR2 YFSETQ, per germline. The ends were cut back, 3 bases at V and 2 bases at J, with 21 bases in the middle.

This sequence joins TRBV19 and TRBJ1-1; D is ambiguous. Trimming cost V 8 bases and J 1 base, with 17 bases left between them. CDR1 is LNHDA and CDR2 is SQIVND in the germline V gene (reference sequence). The CDR3 totals 15 residues. CDR3 loop: CASSLGSRANTEAFF. The CDR3 DNA follows: TGTGCCAGTTCCCTGGGCAGCCGGGCGAACACTGAAGCTTTCTTT.

This clonotype was seen once. The V call is TRBV6-2 or TRBV6-3, the J call TRBJ2-1; D not resolved. Trimming took off 7 bases at V and 8 bases at J, with 9 bases between the two ends. This CDR3 contains 11 residues. The germline gives CDR1 MNHEY, CDR2 SVGEGT. CDR3 region: CASTNGDEQFF. The CDR3, as DNA: TGTGCCAGCACTAACGGTGATGAGCAGTTCTTC.

This clonotype was recorded a few times. The chain recombines TRBV7-9 with TRBJ2-1; D could derive from TRBD1 or TRBD2 (6 bases each). The V gene lost 5 bases and the J gene lost 6 bases, with 20 bases spanning the gap. CDR1 SEHNR and CDR2 FQNEAQ come from the germline V gene (reference sequence). This CDR3 is built from 16 residues. This chain's CDR3 is CASSPVGGQPANEQFF. DNA for the CDR3: TGTGCCAGCAGCCCCGTCGGGGGACAACCTGCCAATGAGCAGTTCTTC.

This clonotype has at least ten counts. The CDR3 DNA is TGCAGTGCTAGAGCGGTTCTGAGGGGCTACACCTTC. Residues: CSARAVLRGYTF. This sequence joins TRBV20-1 and TRBJ1-2; D is ambiguous. CDR1 is DFQATT, CDR2 SNEGSKA, per germline (reference sequence). Trimming shortened V by 1 base and J by 8 bases, and 11 bases separated the two germline ends. The CDR3 is 12 residues long.

The chain combines TRBV19 with TRBJ1-3; TRBD1 might be the D (5 bases). V was pared by 10 bases and J by 3 bases, with 13 bases between. Germline V CDR1 and CDR2: LNHDA, SQIVND (reference sequence). There are 13 residues in the CDR3. CDR3 sequence reads: CAISSGLGNTIYF. For the CDR3, the DNA is TGTGCCATCAGTTCAGGGCTTGGAAACACCATATATTTT. Filled out from reference TRBV19 and TRBJ1-3, the complete variable domain reads DGGITQSPKYLFRKEGQNVTLSCEQNLNHDAMYWYRQDPGQGLRLIYYSQIVNDFQKGDIAEGYSVSREKKESFPLTVTSAQKNPTAFYLCAISSGLGNTIYFGEGSWLTVV.

This clonotype was recorded many times. J is TRBJ2-5 and V is TRBV20-1; 10 bases map to TRBD2. Unmatched junction bases numbered 8, after V lost 5 bases and J lost 5 bases. The length of the CDR3 is 14 residues. Germline CDR1 is DFQATT and CDR2 is SNEGSKA (reference sequence). CDR3 in amino acids: CSAGGTSEWETQYF. The CDR3 DNA sequence: TGCAGTGCTGGGGGGACTAGCGAGTGGGAGACCCAGTACTTC.

This clonotype has more than one count but fewer than ten. This chain connects TRBV11-2 to TRBJ1-2; D is undetermined. This CDR3 spans 13 amino acids. Trimming pared 4 bases from V and 6 bases from J, leaving 12 bases between. The germline V gene has CDR1 SGHAT and CDR2 FQNNGV. For the CDR3, the DNA is TGTGCCAGCAGCTCCGATCCTATCCATGGCTACACCTTC. Translation: CASSSDPIHGYTF.

This clonotype was observed a handful of times. The genes are TRBV12-3 or TRBV12-4 and TRBJ1-5; possibly TRBD1 for D (5 bases). The CDR3 consists of 15 residues. The V gene lost 6 bases and the J gene lost 0 bases, with 12 bases spanning the gap. For the CDR3, the DNA is TGTGCCAGCAGCCCCAAGGGGACTAGCAATCAGCCCCAGCATTTT. Translated, it gives CASSPKGTSNQPQHF.

This clonotype was found a few times. The chain combines TRBV5-1 with TRBJ1-1; D gene uncertain. The CDR3 has 15 residues. Germline CDR1 is SGHRS and CDR2 is YFSETQ. V dropped 0 bases and J dropped 1 base, with 10 bases sitting between them. CDR3 bases: TGCGCCAGCAGCTTGGTTGGACCAGGGAACACTGAAGCTTTCTTT. This sequence encodes CASSLVGPGNTEAFF.

CDR3 nucleotide sequence: TGTGCCAGCAGGACCCACGGGACAGATAATCAGCCCCAGCATTTT. This gives the protein CASRTHGTDNQPQHF. The chain joins TRBV6-1 to TRBJ1-5; 7 bases agree with TRBD1. V trimming: 6 bases; J trimming: 4 bases; junction bases outside the gene matches: 9. The CDR3 is made up of 15 amino acids. CDR1 and CDR2 from the germline V gene are MNHNS and SASEGT.

This clonotype was found a few times. V usage is TRBV5-1 and J usage is TRBJ2-1, with D unresolved. The CDR3 extends over 16 amino acids. In germline, CDR1 is SGHRS, CDR2 YFSETQ. Trimming cost V 6 bases and J 0 bases, with 16 bases left between them. The CDR3, as DNA: TGCGCCAGCATTCCGAACCCCGGGTCCTCCTACAATGAGCAGTTCTTC. Translating it yields CASIPNPGSSYNEQFF.

V gene TRBV7-8 combines with J gene TRBJ2-2, with D unclear. Per germline, CDR1 SGHVS and CDR2 FQNEAQ. The CDR3 has 15 residues. V was trimmed by 5 bases and J by 6 bases, leaving 16 bases between them. In DNA form, the CDR3 reads TGTGCCAGCAGCAACCCCCTGGTTGGTTCCGGGGAGCTGTTTTTT. Amino acid sequence: CASSNPLVGSGELFF. Filled out from reference TRBV7-8 and TRBJ2-2, the complete variable domain reads GAGVSQSPRYKVAKRGQDVALRCDPISGHVSLFWYQQALGQGPEFLTYFQNEAQLDKSGLPSDRFFAERPEGSVSTLKIQRTQQEDSAVYLCASSNPLVGSGELFFGEGSRLTVL.

This clonotype has at least ten counts. The V and J genes are TRBV12-3 or TRBV12-4 and TRBJ1-5, with D perhaps TRBD1 (5 bases). The CDR3 consists of 15 residues. V lost 7 bases to trimming and J lost 0 bases, with 13 bases between them. This CDR3 reads CASTWTWSSNQPQHF. The CDR3 DNA is TGTGCCAGCACCTGGACATGGTCTAGCAATCAGCCCCAGCATTTT.

This chain links TRBV7-2 with TRBJ1-2; D might be TRBD1 (6 bases). The germline V gene has CDR1 SGHTA and CDR2 FQGNSA. CDR3 length: 13 amino acids. V lost 5 bases to trimming and J lost 5 bases, with 12 bases between them. The CDR3 sequence: CASSIGTSYGYTF. The CDR3 region has the DNA TGTGCCAGCAGCATCGGGACAAGTTATGGCTACACCTTC.

Only a few counts were recorded for this clonotype. The chain has TRBV4-3 and TRBJ2-1, with 7 bases aligning to TRBD2. V lost 1 base to trimming and J lost 1 base; unmatched junction nucleotides: 1. The CDR3 consists of 15 residues. In germline, CDR1 is LGHNA, CDR2 YSLEER. As DNA, the CDR3 is TGCGCCAGCAGCCAAGTGCGGGGGTCCTACAATGAGCAGTTCTTC. Residues: CASSQVRGSYNEQFF.

The chain employs TRBV4-3 and TRBJ1-2, with D hard to call. This CDR3 contains 17 residues. Per the germline V gene, CDR1 is LGHNA and CDR2 is YSLEER. Trimming took off 0 bases at V and 1 base at J, with 15 bases between the two ends. The CDR3 sequence is CASSQDDPAGINYGYTF. CDR3 nucleotides: TGCGCCAGCAGCCAAGACGACCCGGCAGGCATTAACTATGGCTACACCTTC.

The rearrangement links TRBV20-1 to TRBJ2-3; D is uncertain. Trimming took off 5 bases at V and 0 bases at J, with 12 bases between the two ends. The CDR3 extends over 14 amino acids. Per the germline V gene, CDR1 is DFQATT and CDR2 is SNEGSKA (reference sequence). CDR3 sequence (DNA): TGCAGTGCTTCCCAATCCGCTAGCACAGATACGCAGTATTTT. Translated: CSASQSASTDTQYF.

This clonotype was detected only once. The chain has TRBV7-2 and TRBJ2-4; D is possibly TRBD2 (6 bases). Germline CDR1 and CDR2: SGHTA and FQGNSA. With 4 bases removed from V and 0 bases from J, the gap between germline ends came to 13 bases. This CDR3 region has 16 residues. The CDR3 loop reads CASSSASDLAKNIQYF. As DNA, the CDR3 is TGTGCCAGCAGCTCTGCTAGCGACCTAGCCAAAAACATTCAGTACTTC.

In its sample, this clonotype was seen a few times. The CDR3 is CSARAGTQRSTDTQYF. CDR3 in DNA: TGCAGTGCTAGAGCAGGGACTCAAAGATCCACAGATACGCAGTATTTT. This sequence joins TRBV20-1 and TRBJ2-3; D is possibly TRBD2 (6 bases). CDR1 and CDR2 (germline): DFQATT, SNEGSKA (reference sequence). Between the trimmed V and J ends, which lost 1 base and 2 bases, there was a span of 16 bases. The CDR3 totals 16 residues.

V gene TRBV20-1 combines with J gene TRBJ2-7, with D unresolved. Germline loops: CDR1 DFQATT, CDR2 SNEGSKA (reference sequence). The CDR3 length is 14 residues. The V and J ends lost 1 base and 0 bases respectively, with 10 bases between them. CDR3: CSARVPATSYEQYF. The DNA for the CDR3 is TGCAGTGCTAGAGTGCCTGCCACCTCCTACGAGCAGTACTTC.

This clonotype has a handful of counts. The CDR3 nucleotides read TGCAGTGCTAAGAACCGGGGGACCTACGAGCAGTACTTC. This translates into CSAKNRGTYEQYF. This rearrangement joins TRBV20-1 to TRBJ2-7; tentative D call: TRBD2 (6 bases). CDR1 is DFQATT, CDR2 SNEGSKA, per germline (reference sequence). Trimming pared 4 bases from V and 2 bases from J, leaving 12 bases between. This CDR3 region has 13 residues.